Listed below are T cell receptor beta chains from one sample, sequenced in a study of vaccination and CD4 T cells after COVID-19. Each CDR3 protein is one row after TCRdb ran MiXCR on the PCR reads. The table shows 10,000 to 15,000 distinct CDR3 sequences, with under 80% occurring only once. Antigen specificity for these receptors is unknown. The sequenced sample was CD4+ T cells from blood, cultured in vitro. The origin of the receptors is a human donor who had recovered from COVID-19. Both conserved end residues are part of each CDR3. D genes are given only for firm matches. Clone size is given for some rows only: seen once, a few or many times, or a class if the clone is expanded.

clone size,V gene,D gene,J gene,CDR3 length,CDR3 protein,CDR3 DNA
-,TRBV10-3,TRBD1,TRBJ2-7,13,CAIRGTDTYEQYF,TGTGCCATCAGGGGGACAGACACCTACGAGCAGTACTTC
few,TRBV10-3,TRBD2,TRBJ2-1,15,CAISASGRAGGEQFF,TGTGCCATCAGTGCAAGCGGGAGGGCCGGCGGTGAGCAGTTCTTC
-,TRBV7-3,-,TRBJ2-3,14,CASSLRVSTDTQYF,TGTGCCAGCAGCCTCAGGGTTAGCACAGATACGCAGTATTTT
-,TRBV11-2,-,TRBJ1-6,14,CASSPVAGFVTLHF,TGTGCCAGCAGCCCCGTCGCTGGGTTCGTGACCCTCCACTTT
-,TRBV20-1,TRBD2,TRBJ2-1,15,CSARYGAGGSNEQFF,TGCAGTGCTAGATACGGTGCGGGAGGATCCAATGAGCAGTTCTTC
-,TRBV29-1,-,TRBJ1-2,11,CSFHQGGGYTF,TGCAGCTTCCACCAGGGAGGAGGCTACACCTTC
-,TRBV12-3/TRBV12-4,-,TRBJ1-2,17,CASRKPGPWGSAVGYTF,TGTGCCAGCAGAAAACCGGGACCTTGGGGATCCGCAGTCGGCTACACCTTC
-,TRBV7-9,-,TRBJ2-7,13,CASSLVGEYEQYF,TGTGCCAGCAGCTTAGTCGGCGAGTACGAGCAGTACTTC
once,TRBV20-1,TRBD2,TRBJ2-3,14,CSAPRLAGADTQYF,TGCAGTGCTCCGAGACTAGCGGGAGCAGATACGCAGTATTTT
-,TRBV2,TRBD1,TRBJ2-7,15,CASSPGQGRLYEQYF,TGTGCCAGCAGTCCCGGACAGGGAAGGCTGTACGAGCAGTACTTC
-,TRBV6-4,-,TRBJ2-5,13,CASSVITGETQYF,TGTGCCAGCAGTGTTATTACGGGAGAGACCCAGTACTTC
-,TRBV24-1,TRBD2,TRBJ2-3,15,CATSDPSGSTDTQYF,TGTGCCACCAGTGACCCTAGCGGTAGCACAGATACGCAGTATTTT
-,TRBV7-8,-,TRBJ2-3,17,CASRPLRPSGFTDTQYF,TGTGCCAGCAGACCCCTACGGCCCAGCGGCTTCACAGATACGCAGTATTTT